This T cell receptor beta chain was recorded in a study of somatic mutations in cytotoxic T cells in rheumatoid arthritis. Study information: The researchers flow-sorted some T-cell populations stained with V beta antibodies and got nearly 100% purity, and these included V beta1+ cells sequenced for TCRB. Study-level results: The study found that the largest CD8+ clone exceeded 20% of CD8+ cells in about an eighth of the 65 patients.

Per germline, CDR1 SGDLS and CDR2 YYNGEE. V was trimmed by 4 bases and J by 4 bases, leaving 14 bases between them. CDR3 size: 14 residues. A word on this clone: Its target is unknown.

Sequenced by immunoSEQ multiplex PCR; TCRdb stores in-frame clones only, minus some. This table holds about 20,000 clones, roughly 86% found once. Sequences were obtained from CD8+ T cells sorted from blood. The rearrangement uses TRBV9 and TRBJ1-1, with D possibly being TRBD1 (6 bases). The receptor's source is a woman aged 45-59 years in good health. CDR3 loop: CASSLGGAATEAFF. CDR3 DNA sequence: TGTGCCAGCAGCCTGGGGGGGGCGGCCACTGAAGCTTTCTTT.